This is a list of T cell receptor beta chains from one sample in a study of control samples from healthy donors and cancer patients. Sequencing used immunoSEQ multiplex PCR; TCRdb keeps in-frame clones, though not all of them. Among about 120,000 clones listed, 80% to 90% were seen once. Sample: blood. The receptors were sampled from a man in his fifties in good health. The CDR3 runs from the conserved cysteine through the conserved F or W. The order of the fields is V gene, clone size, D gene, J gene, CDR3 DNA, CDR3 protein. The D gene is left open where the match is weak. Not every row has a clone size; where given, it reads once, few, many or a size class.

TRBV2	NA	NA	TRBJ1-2	TGTGCCAGCAGTGACCCCTCGCGACAGCCCAACTATGGCTACACCTTC	CASSDPSRQPNYGYTF
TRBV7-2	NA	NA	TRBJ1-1	TGTGCCAGCAGCTTAATTTTCCGGAATGAAGCTTTCTTT	CASSLIFRNEAFF
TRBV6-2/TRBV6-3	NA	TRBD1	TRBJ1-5	TGTGCCAGCAGCTTTCGGACAGGGAACAGCAATCAGCCCCAGCATTTT	CASSFRTGNSNQPQHF
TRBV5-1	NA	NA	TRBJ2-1	TGCGCCAGCAGCTTGGGTCAGAGCTCCTACAATGAGCAGTTCTTC	CASSLGQSSYNEQFF
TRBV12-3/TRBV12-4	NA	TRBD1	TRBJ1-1	TGTGCCAGCAGTGGGGACAGGGAGGCTGAAGCTTTCTTT	CASSGDREAEAFF
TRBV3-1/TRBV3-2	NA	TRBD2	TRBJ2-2	TGTGCCAGCAGCCTTGCGGGGACTAGCGTCACCGGGGAGCTGTTTTTT	CASSLAGTSVTGELFF
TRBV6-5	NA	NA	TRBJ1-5	TGTGCCAGCAAAACAGGGTTCCAGGGGCCCCAGCATTTT	CASKTGFQGPQHF
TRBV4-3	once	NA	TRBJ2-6	TGCGCCAGCAGCCAAGATACGAAAGGGACCGGGGCCAACGTCCTGACTTTC	CASSQDTKGTGANVLTF
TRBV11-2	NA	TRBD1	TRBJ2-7	TGTGCCAGCAGCGTAGGACAGGGCGCCTACGAGCAGTACTTC	CASSVGQGAYEQYF
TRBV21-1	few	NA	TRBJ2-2	TGTGCCAGCAGCGCACAGGGGGCGCAGGGCTATTCCACCGGGGAGCTGTTTTTT	CASSAQGAQGYSTGELFF
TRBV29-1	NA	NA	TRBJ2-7	TGCAGCGCCGGTGACAGCCCGCTCTACGAGCAGTACTTC	CSAGDSPLYEQYF
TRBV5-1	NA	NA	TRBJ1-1	TGCGCCAGCAGGAATTCAGTGGGGGGCACAGAAGGGCCATCGTCGAACACTGAAGCTTTCTTT	CASRNSVGGTEGPSSNTEAFF
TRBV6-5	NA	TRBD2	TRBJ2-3	TGTGCCAGCAGTTACTCCGGGGGGGGCACGGATACGCAGTATTTT	CASSYSGGGTDTQYF
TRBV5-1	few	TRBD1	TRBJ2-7	TGCGCCAGCAAAAGGGACAGGGGCTTATCCTACGAGCAGTACTTC	CASKRDRGLSYEQYF
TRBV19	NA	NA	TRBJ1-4	TGTGCCAGTACCCCACTTTGGGGGAGAGGGGAAAAACTGTTTTTT	CASTPLWGRGEKLFF
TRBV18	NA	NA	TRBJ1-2	TGTGCCAGCTCACCACAAGGGTTGTCCCAAGGCCCCACGATGGCCTACACCTTC	CASSPQGLSQGPTMAYTF